This T cell receptor beta chain was retrieved from a study of shared clonotypes between healthy human individuals. CD45RO-negative, CCR7-positively selected cells formed the naive CD8 fraction, excluding terminally differentiated effector memory CD45RA+ cells. Genomic DNA from each subset was divided evenly over several immunoSEQ plates. Some clones are missing from TCRdb's copy, which holds only in-frame ones; the method was immunoSEQ multiplex PCR. The sample contains hundreds of thousands of clones, approximately 92% of which appear only once. The source material was naive CD8+ T cells sorted from blood. This TCR derives from a man between 25 and 39 years old in good health.

Here the CDR3 reads CASSQGVHKLLTGLYNEQFF. The CDR3 region has the DNA TGTGCCAGCAGCCAGGGGGTACACAAATTACTAACCGGGTTGTACAATGAGCAGTTCTTC. The chain recombines TRBV14 with TRBJ2-1; D is perhaps TRBD1 or TRBD2 (5 bases each). Germline CDR1 and CDR2: SGHDN and FVKESK. This CDR3 is 20 amino acids long. The ends were cut back, 3 bases at V and 4 bases at J, with 28 bases in the middle.